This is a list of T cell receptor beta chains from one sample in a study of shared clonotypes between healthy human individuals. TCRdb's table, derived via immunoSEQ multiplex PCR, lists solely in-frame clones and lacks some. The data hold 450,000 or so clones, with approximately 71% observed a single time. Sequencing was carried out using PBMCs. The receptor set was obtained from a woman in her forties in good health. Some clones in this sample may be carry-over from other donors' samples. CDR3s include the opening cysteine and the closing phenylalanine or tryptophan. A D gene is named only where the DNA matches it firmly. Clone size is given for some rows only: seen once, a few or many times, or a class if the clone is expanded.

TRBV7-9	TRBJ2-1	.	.	CASSLVLPLYNEQFF	TGTGCCAGCAGCTTAGTCTTGCCCCTTTACAATGAGCAGTTCTTC
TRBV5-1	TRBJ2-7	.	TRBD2	CASRGIRSGTYEQYF	TGCGCCAGCAGGGGAATTCGGAGCGGGACCTACGAGCAGTACTTC
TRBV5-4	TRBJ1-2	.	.	CASSLNRDTSFYGYTF	TGTGCCAGCAGCTTAAACCGGGACACATCTTTTTATGGCTACACCTTC
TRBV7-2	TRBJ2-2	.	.	CASSLSVGGYSGELFF	TGTGCCAGCAGCTTATCAGTAGGGGGATATAGCGGGGAGCTGTTTTTT
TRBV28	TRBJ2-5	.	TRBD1	CASSLFGTDQETQYF	TGTGCCAGCAGTTTATTCGGGACAGACCAAGAGACCCAGTACTTC
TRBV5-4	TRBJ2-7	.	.	CASSLDTASYEQYF	TGTGCCAGCAGCCTGGACACCGCCTCCTACGAGCAGTACTTC
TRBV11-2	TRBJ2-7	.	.	CASSSLAKGMYEQYF	TGTGCCAGCAGCTCCCTAGCGAAGGGGATGTACGAGCAGTACTTC
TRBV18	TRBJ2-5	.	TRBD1	CASSRGQGETQYF	TGTGCCAGCTCACGGGGACAGGGAGAGACCCAGTACTTC
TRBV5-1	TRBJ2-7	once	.	CASSLEAVTYEQYF	TGCGCCAGCAGCTTGGAAGCGGTCACCTACGAGCAGTACTTC
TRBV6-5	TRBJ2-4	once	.	CASRSRLRDIQYF	TGTGCCAGCAGAAGTCGGCTACGGGACATTCAGTACTTC
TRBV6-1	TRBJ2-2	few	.	CASNPTGNTGELFF	TGTGCCAGCAATCCAACCGGGAACACCGGGGAGCTGTTTTTT
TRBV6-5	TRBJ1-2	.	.	CASRRPGHGYTF	TGTGCCAGCAGGCGGCCGGGACATGGCTACACCTTC
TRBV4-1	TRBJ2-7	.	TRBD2	CASSPLAGGVPEQYF	TGCGCCAGCAGCCCTCTAGCGGGAGGAGTCCCCGAGCAGTACTTC
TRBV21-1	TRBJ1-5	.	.	CASSKVRGQPQHF	TGTGCCAGCAGCAAAGTGAGGGGGCAGCCCCAGCATTTT
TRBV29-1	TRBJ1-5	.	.	CSVAQGISNQPQHF	TGCAGCGTCGCACAGGGAATCAGCAATCAGCCCCAGCATTTT
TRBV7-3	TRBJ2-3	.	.	CASSLGPQGDTQYF	TGTGCCAGCAGCTTAGGGCCTCAAGGAGATACGCAGTATTTT
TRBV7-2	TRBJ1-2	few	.	CASIQGLGGNGYTF	TGTGCCAGCATTCAGGGGTTAGGAGGGAATGGCTACACCTTC